The 19 T cell receptor beta chains presented below share a single source sample, sequenced in a study of T cells in Graves' hyperthyroidism and ophthalmopathy. Regions amplified from RNA transcripts were the TCR beta CDR3 regions. The study used the HTBI primer set for a first-round RT-PCR of the TCR CDR3. TCRdb reprocessed the multiplex PCR reads via MiXCR and lists one record per CDR3 protein. The data contain some 560,000 distinct CDR3 sequences, around 16% of them singletons. The source material was blood. The receptor set was obtained from a woman aged 25 to 39 with Graves' hyperthyroidism.

The chain combines TRBV4-1 with TRBJ2-3, with TRBD1 identical over 10 bases. J lost 3 bases, V lost 0 bases, and 15 bases had no gene match. The CDR3 runs to 20 residues. Germline lookup yields CDR1 MGHRA and CDR2 YSYEKL. In DNA, the CDR3 is TGCGCCAGCAGCCAAGACCGGAGCTACGATCCGGGACAGGGGACAGATACGCAGTATTTT. It encodes CASSQDRSYDPGQGTDTQYF.

The chain joins TRBV27 to TRBJ2-1, with TRBD1 matching over 7 bases. The CDR3 consists of 14 residues. Germline loops: CDR1 MNHEY, CDR2 SMNVEV (reference sequence). With V trimmed by 5 bases and J by 4 bases, 5 bases remained unmatched. The chain's CDR3 is CASSPRGQYNEQFF. The CDR3 nucleotides are TGTGCCAGCAGTCCAAGGGGACAGTACAATGAGCAGTTCTTC.

A few counts support this clonotype. This chain joins TRBV10-3 and TRBJ1-2, with D possibly TRBD1 on 5 matching bases. The CDR3 runs 13 residues. V gave up 10 bases and J gave up 2 bases, with 14 bases separating them. The germline V gene encodes CDR1 ENHRY and CDR2 SYGVKD. CDR3 sequence reads: CATNSDRNYGYTF. The CDR3 DNA is TGTGCCACCAACTCCGACAGAAACTATGGCTACACCTTC.

This clonotype was counted ten times or more. The chain joins TRBV12-3 or TRBV12-4 to TRBJ1-5; a possible D gene is TRBD1 (6 bases). Trimming took off 1 base at V and 2 bases at J, with 9 bases between the two ends. The CDR3 sequence is 15 residues long. The CDR3 reads CASSLETGGNQPQHF. The CDR3 DNA is TGTGCCAGCAGTTTAGAGACAGGAGGCAATCAGCCCCAGCATTTT.

This clonotype appeared many times. V is TRBV24-1 and J is TRBJ2-3; 7 bases are shared with TRBD1. Germline lookup yields CDR1 KGHDR and CDR2 SFDVKD. The CDR3 contains 17 residues. The V gene end was trimmed by 3 bases and the J gene end by 5 bases; junction bases not matched to a gene: 13. In nucleotides, the CDR3 is TGTGCCACCAGTGATCGACGGCCGGGACAGAATGGAGATACGCAGTATTTT. Protein sequence: CATSDRRPGQNGDTQYF.

This clonotype was counted many times. The chain carries TRBV7-8 and TRBJ1-2; no firm D call. Germline V lookup: CDR1 SGHVS, CDR2 FQNEAQ. The CDR3 sequence is 14 residues long. Trimming removed 5 bases from V and 4 bases from J, with 14 bases in between. The CDR3 here is CASSPGVGFYGYTF. In nucleotides, the CDR3 is TGTGCCAGCAGCCCAGGCGTAGGTTTCTATGGCTACACCTTC. Variable domain in full (rest from reference TRBV7-8 and TRBJ1-2): GAGVSQSPRYKVAKRGQDVALRCDPISGHVSLFWYQQALGQGPEFLTYFQNEAQLDKSGLPSDRFFAERPEGSVSTLKIQRTQQEDSAVYLCASSPGVGFYGYTFGSGTRLTVV.

This clonotype showed up just once. The V and J genes are TRBV6-4 and TRBJ2-5; D gene unclear. Per germline, CDR1 MRHNA and CDR2 SNTAGT. This CDR3 comprises 15 residues. Trimming cost V 5 bases and J 2 bases, with 15 bases left between them. Here the CDR3 DNA reads TGTGCCAGCAGTCGATACGTCGGCCCACAAGAGACCCAGTACTTC. It translates to CASSRYVGPQETQYF.

The table lists this clonotype with many counts. The gene calls are TRBV24-1 and TRBJ2-1, with D hard to call. The CDR3 loop spans 15 amino acids. Per germline, CDR1 KGHDR and CDR2 SFDVKD. Trimming shortened V by 0 bases and J by 3 bases, and 8 bases separated the two germline ends. CDR3 in amino acids: CATSDLPRNYNEQFF. For the CDR3, the DNA is TGTGCCACCAGTGATTTGCCACGCAACTACAATGAGCAGTTCTTC.

The chain is built from TRBV20-1 and TRBJ2-7, with TRBD2 matching over 13 bases. The CDR3 sequence is 15 residues long. The V gene's germline CDR1 is DFQATT and CDR2 SNEGSKA (reference sequence). The ends lost 6 bases at V and 5 bases at J; junction bases unmatched: 10. The CDR3: CSAARTSGSGHEQYF. The CDR3 DNA follows: TGCAGTGCGGCCAGGACTAGCGGGAGTGGGCACGAGCAGTACTTC.

Comments on this clonotype: This CDR3 fails to terminate in the conserved phenylalanine or tryptophan, so it likely reflects a read error. This chain links TRBV10-3 with TRBJ2-7; no clear D gene. The germline V gene has CDR1 ENHRY and CDR2 SYGVKD. This CDR3 comprises 13 residues. CDR3: CASSIRPSYEQYS. The CDR3 DNA follows: TGTGCCAGCAGTATCCGGCCCTCCTACGAGCAGTACTCC.

As regards this clonotype: This could be a read error, since a much larger clone is one nucleotide away. V and J are TRBV20-1 and TRBJ2-1; the match to TRBD2 covers 15 bases. There are 16 residues in the CDR3. Germline lookup yields CDR1 DFQATT and CDR2 SNEGSKA (reference sequence). In DNA form, the CDR3 reads TGCGGTGCTAGGGGACTAGCGGGAGGAGTAGGCAATGAGCAGTTCTTC. It translates to CGARGLAGGVGNEQFF.

This clonotype has a count of ten or more. The V gene is TRBV28, the J gene TRBJ1-5; TRBD1 matches at 8 bases. With 6 bases clipped from V and 3 bases from J, the junction kept 7 bases outside the gene matches. The CDR3 has 15 residues. Per germline, CDR1 MDHEN and CDR2 SYDVKM. The CDR3: CASRRDRFSNQPQHF. The CDR3 nucleotides are TGTGCCAGCAGACGGGACAGGTTTTCCAATCAGCCCCAGCATTTT.

In regard to this clonotype: A clone one base away is much larger, so this may be a read error. The V gene is TRBV28, the J gene TRBJ2-2; possible D gene TRBD2, 6 bases. CDR1 and CDR2 from the germline V gene are MDHEN and SYDVKM. The CDR3 is 16 residues long. CDR3 sequence (DNA): TGTGCCAGCAGTTTATCTTCCGGGAGTATGGCCGGGGAGCTGCTTTTT. It yields the protein CASSLSSGSMAGELLF.

The rearrangement joins TRBV7-3 to TRBJ1-1; D perhaps matches TRBD1 (5 bases). Germline lookup yields CDR1 SGHTA and CDR2 FQGTGA. V was pared by 2 bases and J by 0 bases, with 10 bases between. The CDR3 has 15 residues. The CDR3 bases are TGTGCCAGCAGCTTAGCGGGGGGACTGAACACTGAAGCTTTCTTT. It is translated as CASSLAGGLNTEAFF.

This clonotype was seen many times. The chain carries TRBV6-1 and TRBJ2-7; D might be TRBD2 (5 bases). Trimming cost V 5 bases and J 4 bases, with 12 bases left between them. The germline gives CDR1 MNHNS, CDR2 SASEGT. The CDR3 spans 13 residues. DNA for the CDR3: TGTGCCAGCAGTCCAACTAGACGATACGAGCAGTACTTC. The encoded protein is CASSPTRRYEQYF.

This clonotype was seen at least ten times. V and J are TRBV30 and TRBJ1-2; D gene unclear. The germline V and J ends were trimmed by 0 bases and 7 bases, with 12 bases remaining between them. Per germline, CDR1 GTSNPN and CDR2 SVGIG (reference sequence). The CDR3 covers 13 residues. The CDR3 coding sequence is TGTGCCTGGAGTGTACTTCCGGCGGCTGGCTACACCTTC. It is translated as CAWSVLPAAGYTF.

V and J are TRBV5-8 and TRBJ2-3, with D perhaps TRBD2 (6 bases). The CDR3 has 14 amino acids. Deletions cut 2 bases from V and 6 bases from J, with 13 bases between. Germline values: CDR1 SGHTS, CDR2 YDEGEE. DNA for the CDR3: TGTGCCAGCAGCTTTACCGGGACTGGGGATACGCAGTATTTT. Protein product: CASSFTGTGDTQYF.

In this sample, this clonotype turned up many times. The chain has TRBV7-9 and TRBJ2-7; 8 bases map to TRBD1. Germline V gene lookup returns CDR1 SEHNR and CDR2 FQNEAQ (reference sequence). The CDR3 loop spans 13 amino acids. V shed 5 bases and J 2 bases; nucleotides not matched to a gene: 2. The CDR3 sequence: CASSPRGPYEQYF. CDR3 nucleotides: TGTGCCAGCAGCCCCAGGGGGCCCTACGAGCAGTACTTC.

The rearrangement uses TRBV18 and TRBJ1-1; D possibly corresponds to TRBD1 (5 bases). Trimming stripped 6 bases from V and 0 bases from J, with 20 bases between. The CDR3 has 17 residues. The germline gives CDR1 KGHSH, CDR2 LQKENI. CDR3 protein: CASSQDFGHAMNTEAFF. The CDR3 DNA follows: TGTGCCAGCTCGCAGGATTTCGGACATGCTATGAACACTGAAGCTTTCTTT.